This T cell receptor beta chain was sequenced in a study of blood T cell repertoires in COVID-19. CDR1 and CDR2 from the germline V gene are SEHNR and FQNEAQ (reference sequence). The CDR3 loop spans 14 amino acids. J gave up 5 bases and V 10 bases, and 13 bases lay outside the gene matches. Method: immunoSEQ multiplex PCR; TCRdb's copy keeps in-frame clones and lacks some. The repertoire holds around 19,000 clones, with 70% to 90% as singletons. This TCR was recovered from a human donor in a cohort sampled during active COVID-19. The donor label of this sample is uncertain. This chain connects TRBV7-9 to TRBJ1-1, with 7 nucleotides matching TRBD1. The source material was peripheral blood. CDR3 DNA: TGTGCCACCCAGGAAGGGGGCGGAAATACTGAAGCTTTCTTT. Translated: CATQEGGGNTEAFF. Complete variable domain (other parts from reference TRBV7-9 and TRBJ1-1): DTGVSQNPRHKITKRGQNVTFRCDPISEHNRLYWYRQTLGQGPEFLTYFQNEAQLEKSRLLSDRFSAERPKGSFSTLEIQRTEQGDSAMYLCATQEGGGNTEAFFGQGTRLTVV.